The sequence of this T cell receptor beta chain was determined in a study of cytomegalovirus exposure and HLA in healthy donors. Findings and caveats of the study: As confirmed in vitro, a few CMV-associated chains were specific for CMV antigens. Across HLA loci, a later analysis found differing TCR association rates, with DRB1 most and HLA-C fewest.

This CDR3 contains 17 residues. Germline loops: CDR1 KGHSH, CDR2 LQKENI. The J segment lost 6 bases and the V segment lost 2 bases, leaving 7 bases of the junction unmatched. Researchers ran the PCR with 60 Vbeta and 13 Jbeta primers. Using immunoSEQ multiplex PCR, the repertoire was profiled, and TCRdb retains in-frame clones only, with some absent. The sample lists about 130,000 clones, about 74% seen once, with roughly 4% in the top ten. About this clone: What it binds is unknown.

This clonotype originated in a man between 18 and 35 years old in good health and CMV-seropositive. Source material: PBMCs. This chain uses TRBV18 with TRBJ2-1; TRBD2 aligns across 13 bases. The CDR3 DNA is TGTGCCAGCTCACCAAGGACTAGCGGGAGTTTGTTCAATGAGCAGTTCTTC. Residues: CASSPRTSGSLFNEQFF.